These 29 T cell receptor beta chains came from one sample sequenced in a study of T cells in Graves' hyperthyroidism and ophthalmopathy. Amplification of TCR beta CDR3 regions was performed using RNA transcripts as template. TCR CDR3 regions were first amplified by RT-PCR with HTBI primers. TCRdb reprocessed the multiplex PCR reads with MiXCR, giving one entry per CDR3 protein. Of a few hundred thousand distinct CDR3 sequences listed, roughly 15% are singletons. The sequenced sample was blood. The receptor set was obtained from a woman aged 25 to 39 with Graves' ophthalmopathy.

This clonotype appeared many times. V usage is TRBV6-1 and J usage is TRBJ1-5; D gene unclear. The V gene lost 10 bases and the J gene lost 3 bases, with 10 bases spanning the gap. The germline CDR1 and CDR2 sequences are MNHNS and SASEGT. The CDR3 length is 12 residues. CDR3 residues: CATSVPNQPQHF. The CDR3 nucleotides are TGTGCCACCTCTGTCCCCAATCAGCCCCAGCATTTT.

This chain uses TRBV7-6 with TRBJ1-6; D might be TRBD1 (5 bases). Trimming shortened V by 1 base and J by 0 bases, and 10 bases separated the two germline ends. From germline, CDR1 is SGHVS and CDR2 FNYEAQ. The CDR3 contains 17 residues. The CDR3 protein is CASSLEPGDSYNSPLHF. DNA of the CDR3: TGTGCCAGCAGCTTAGAACCGGGGGACTCCTATAATTCACCCCTCCACTTT.

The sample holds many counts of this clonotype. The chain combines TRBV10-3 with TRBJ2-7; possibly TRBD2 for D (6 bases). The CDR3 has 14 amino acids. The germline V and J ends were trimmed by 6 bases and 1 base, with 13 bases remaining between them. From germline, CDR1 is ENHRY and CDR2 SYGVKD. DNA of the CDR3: TGTGCCATCAGAAAGACTAGACTATCCTACGAGCAGTACTTC. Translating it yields CAIRKTRLSYEQYF.

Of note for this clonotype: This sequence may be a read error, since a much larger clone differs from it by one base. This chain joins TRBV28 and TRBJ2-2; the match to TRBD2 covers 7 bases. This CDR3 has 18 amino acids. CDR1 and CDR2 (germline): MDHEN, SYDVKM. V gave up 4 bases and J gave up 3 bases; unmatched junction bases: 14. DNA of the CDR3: TGTGCCAGCAGTTCGTATCCGGGGACTACTGAGGACACCGGGGAGCTGTTTTTT. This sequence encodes CASSSYPGTTEDTGELFF.

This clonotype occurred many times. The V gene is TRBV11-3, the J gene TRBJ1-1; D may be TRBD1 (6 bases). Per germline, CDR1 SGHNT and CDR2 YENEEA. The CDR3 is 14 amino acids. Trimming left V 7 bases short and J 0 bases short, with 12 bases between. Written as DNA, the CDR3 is TGTGCCAGCAAGGTGGGACAAATGAACACTGAAGCTTTCTTT. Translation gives CASKVGQMNTEAFF.

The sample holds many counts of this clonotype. This CDR3 reads CASSSRQISGNTIYF. CDR3 nucleotides: TGTGCCAGCTCATCCCGACAAATCTCTGGAAACACCATATATTTT. The chain links TRBV18 to TRBJ1-3; D unresolved. The germline V and J ends were trimmed by 5 bases and 0 bases, with 11 bases remaining between them. The CDR3 is made up of 15 amino acids. Per the germline V gene, CDR1 is KGHSH and CDR2 is LQKENI.

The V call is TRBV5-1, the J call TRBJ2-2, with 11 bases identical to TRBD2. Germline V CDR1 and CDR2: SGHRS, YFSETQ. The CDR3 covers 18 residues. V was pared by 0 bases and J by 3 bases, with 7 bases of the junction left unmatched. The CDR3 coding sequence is TGCGCCAGCAGCTTGGCCGGGACTAGCGGATCCCACACCGGGGAGCTGTTTTTT. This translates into CASSLAGTSGSHTGELFF.

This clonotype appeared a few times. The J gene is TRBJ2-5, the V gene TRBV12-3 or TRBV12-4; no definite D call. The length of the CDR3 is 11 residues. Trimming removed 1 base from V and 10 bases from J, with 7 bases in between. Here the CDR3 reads CASSLGLNQYF. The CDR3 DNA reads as TGTGCCAGCAGTTTAGGACTCAACCAGTACTTC.

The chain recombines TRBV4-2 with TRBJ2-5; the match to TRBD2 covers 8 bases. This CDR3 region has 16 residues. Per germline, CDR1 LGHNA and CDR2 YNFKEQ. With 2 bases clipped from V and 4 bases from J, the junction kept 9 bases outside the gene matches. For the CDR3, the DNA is TGTGCCAGCAGCCAAAATTCGGCGGGGGGCGGAGAGACCCAGTACTTC. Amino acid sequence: CASSQNSAGGGETQYF.

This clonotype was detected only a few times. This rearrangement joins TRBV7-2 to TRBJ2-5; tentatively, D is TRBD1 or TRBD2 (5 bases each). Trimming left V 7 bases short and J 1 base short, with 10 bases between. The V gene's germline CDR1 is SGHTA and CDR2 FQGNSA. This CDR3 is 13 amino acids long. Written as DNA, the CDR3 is TGTGCCAGCACCCGGGACCCCCAAGAGACCCAGTACTTC. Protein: CASTRDPQETQYF.

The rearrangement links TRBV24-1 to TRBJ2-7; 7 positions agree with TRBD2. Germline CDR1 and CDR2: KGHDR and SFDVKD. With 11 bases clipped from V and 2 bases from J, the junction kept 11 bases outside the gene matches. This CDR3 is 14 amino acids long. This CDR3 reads CASIVGGNPYEQYF. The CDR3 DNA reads TGTGCCAGCATAGTGGGGGGGAATCCCTACGAGCAGTACTTC.

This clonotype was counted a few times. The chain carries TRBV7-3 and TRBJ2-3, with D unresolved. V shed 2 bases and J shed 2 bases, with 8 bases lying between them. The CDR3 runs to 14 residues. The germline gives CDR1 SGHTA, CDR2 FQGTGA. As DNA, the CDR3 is TGTGCCAGCAGCTTAGTTGGCAACACAGATACGCAGTATTTT. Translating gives CASSLVGNTDTQYF.

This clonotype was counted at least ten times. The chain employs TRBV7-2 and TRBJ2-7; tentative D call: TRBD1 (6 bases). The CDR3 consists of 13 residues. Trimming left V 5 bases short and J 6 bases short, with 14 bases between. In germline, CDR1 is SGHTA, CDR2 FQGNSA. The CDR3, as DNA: TGTGCCAGCAGCCTGACAGGAAGCGGCGAGCAGTACTTC. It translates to CASSLTGSGEQYF.

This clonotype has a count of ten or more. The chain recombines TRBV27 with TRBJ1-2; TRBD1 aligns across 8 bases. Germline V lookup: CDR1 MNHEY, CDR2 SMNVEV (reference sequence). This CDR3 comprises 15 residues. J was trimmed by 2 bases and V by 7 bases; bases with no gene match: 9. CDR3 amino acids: CASISRTGPNYGYTF. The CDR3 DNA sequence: TGTGCCAGCATCTCCCGGACAGGGCCAAACTATGGCTACACCTTC.

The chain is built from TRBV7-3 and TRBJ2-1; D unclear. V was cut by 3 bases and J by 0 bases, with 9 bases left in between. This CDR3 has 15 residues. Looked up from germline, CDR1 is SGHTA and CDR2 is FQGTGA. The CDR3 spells CASSLDQSSYNEQFF. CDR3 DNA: TGTGCCAGCAGCTTGGATCAAAGCTCCTACAATGAGCAGTTCTTC.

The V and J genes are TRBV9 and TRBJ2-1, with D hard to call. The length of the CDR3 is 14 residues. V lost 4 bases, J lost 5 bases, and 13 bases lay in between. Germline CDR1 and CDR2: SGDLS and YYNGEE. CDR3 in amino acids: CASSLRPLDNEQFF. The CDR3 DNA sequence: TGTGCCAGCAGCCTACGGCCGCTTGACAATGAGCAGTTCTTC.

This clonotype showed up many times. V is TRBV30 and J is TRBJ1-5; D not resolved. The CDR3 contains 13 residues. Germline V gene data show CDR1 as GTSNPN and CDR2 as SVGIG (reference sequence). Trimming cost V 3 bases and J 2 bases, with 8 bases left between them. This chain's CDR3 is CAWSPRGNQPQHF. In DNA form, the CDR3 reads TGTGCCTGGAGCCCGCGGGGCAATCAGCCCCAGCATTTT. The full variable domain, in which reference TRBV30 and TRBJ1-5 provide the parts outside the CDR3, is SQTIHQWPATLVQPVGSPLSLECTVEGTSNPNLYWYRQAAGRGLQLLFYSVGIGQISSEVPQNLSASRPQDRQFILSSKKLLLSDSGFYLCAWSPRGNQPQHFGDGTRLSIL.

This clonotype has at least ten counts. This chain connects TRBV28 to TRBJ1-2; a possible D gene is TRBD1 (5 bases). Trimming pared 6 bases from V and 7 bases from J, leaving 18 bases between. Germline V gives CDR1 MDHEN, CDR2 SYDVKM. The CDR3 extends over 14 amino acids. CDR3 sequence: CASRDRDLIRGYTF. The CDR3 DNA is TGTGCCAGCAGGGACCGGGACCTCATACGTGGCTACACCTTC.

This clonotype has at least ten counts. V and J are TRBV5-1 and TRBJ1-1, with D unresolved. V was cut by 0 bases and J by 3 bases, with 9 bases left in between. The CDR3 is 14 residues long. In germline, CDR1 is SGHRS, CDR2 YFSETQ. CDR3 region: CASSLVSVDTEAFF. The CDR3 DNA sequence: TGCGCCAGCAGCTTGGTGTCAGTGGACACTGAAGCTTTCTTT.

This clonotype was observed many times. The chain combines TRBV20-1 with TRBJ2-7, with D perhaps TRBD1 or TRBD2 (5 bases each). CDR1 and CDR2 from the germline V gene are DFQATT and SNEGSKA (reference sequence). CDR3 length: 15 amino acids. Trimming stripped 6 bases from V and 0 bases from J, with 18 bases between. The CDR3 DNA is TGCAGTGCCATCACCCGGGACCGAAGCTCCTACGAGCAGTACTTC. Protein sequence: CSAITRDRSSYEQYF.

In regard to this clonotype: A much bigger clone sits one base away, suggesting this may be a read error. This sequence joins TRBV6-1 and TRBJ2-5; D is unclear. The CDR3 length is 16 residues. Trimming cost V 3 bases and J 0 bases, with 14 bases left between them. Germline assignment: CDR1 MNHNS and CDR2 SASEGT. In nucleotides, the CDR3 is TGTGCCAGCAGTGACAGAGACGGAGCCTACCAAGAGACCCAGTACTTC. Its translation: CASSDRDGAYQETQYF.

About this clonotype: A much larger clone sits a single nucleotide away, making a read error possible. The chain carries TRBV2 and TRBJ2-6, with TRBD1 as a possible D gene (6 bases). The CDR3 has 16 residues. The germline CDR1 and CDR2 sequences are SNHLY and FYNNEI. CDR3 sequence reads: CATSDRTVSGANVPTF. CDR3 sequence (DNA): TGTGCCACCAGTGACCGGACAGTCTCTGGGGCCAACGTCCCGACTTTC.

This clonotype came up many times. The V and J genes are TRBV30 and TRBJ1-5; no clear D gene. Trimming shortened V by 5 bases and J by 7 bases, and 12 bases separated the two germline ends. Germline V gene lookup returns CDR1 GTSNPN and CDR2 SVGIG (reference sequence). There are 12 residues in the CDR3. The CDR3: CAWSRRGQPQHF. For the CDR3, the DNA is TGTGCCTGGTCACGAAGAGGACAGCCCCAGCATTTT.

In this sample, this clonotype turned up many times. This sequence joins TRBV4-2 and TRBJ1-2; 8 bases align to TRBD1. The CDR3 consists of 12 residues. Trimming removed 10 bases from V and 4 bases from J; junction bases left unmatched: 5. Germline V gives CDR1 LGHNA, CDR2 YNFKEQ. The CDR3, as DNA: TGTGCCACCATCGGGACAGGCTATGGCTACACCTTC. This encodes CATIGTGYGYTF.

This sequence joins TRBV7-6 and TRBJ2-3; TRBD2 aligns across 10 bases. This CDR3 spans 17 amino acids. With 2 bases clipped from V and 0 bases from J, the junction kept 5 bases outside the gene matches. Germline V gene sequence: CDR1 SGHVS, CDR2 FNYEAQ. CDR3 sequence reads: CASSLTSGVTSTDTQYF. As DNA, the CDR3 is TGTGCCAGCAGCTTAACTAGCGGGGTAACTAGCACAGATACGCAGTATTTT. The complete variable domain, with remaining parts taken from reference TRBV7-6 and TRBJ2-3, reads GAGVSQSPRYKVTKRGQDVALRCDPISGHVSLYWYRQALGQGPEFLTYFNYEAQQDKSGLPNDRFSAERPEGSISTLTIQRTEQRDSAMYRCASSLTSGVTSTDTQYFGPGTRLTVL.

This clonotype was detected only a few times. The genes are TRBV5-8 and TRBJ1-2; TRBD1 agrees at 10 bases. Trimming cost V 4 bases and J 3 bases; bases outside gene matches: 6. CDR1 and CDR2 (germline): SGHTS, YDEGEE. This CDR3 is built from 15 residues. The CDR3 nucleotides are TGTGCCAGCAGCATAAAGACAGGGGGCGACTATGGCTACACCTTC. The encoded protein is CASSIKTGGDYGYTF. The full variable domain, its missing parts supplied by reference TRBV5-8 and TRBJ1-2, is EAGVTQSPTHLIKTRGQQATLRCSPISGHTSVYWYQQALGLGLQFLLWYDEGEERNRGNFPPRFSGRQFPNYSSELNVNALELEDSALYLCASSIKTGGDYGYTFGSGTRLTVV.

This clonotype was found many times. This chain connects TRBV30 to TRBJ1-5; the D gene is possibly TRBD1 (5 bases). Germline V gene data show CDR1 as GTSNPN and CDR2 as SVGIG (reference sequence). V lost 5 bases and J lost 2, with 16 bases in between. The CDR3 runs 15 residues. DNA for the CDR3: TGTGCCTGGGAAACTCAGGGTCCTGGCAATCAGCCCCAGCATTTT. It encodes CAWETQGPGNQPQHF.

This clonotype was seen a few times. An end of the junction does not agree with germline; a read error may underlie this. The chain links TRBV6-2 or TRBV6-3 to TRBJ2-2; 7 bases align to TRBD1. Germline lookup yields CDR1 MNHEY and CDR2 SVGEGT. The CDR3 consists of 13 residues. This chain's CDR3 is CAGSRQGTGELFF. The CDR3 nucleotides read TGTGCCGGCAGCCGACAGGGTACCGGGGAGCTGTTTTTT.

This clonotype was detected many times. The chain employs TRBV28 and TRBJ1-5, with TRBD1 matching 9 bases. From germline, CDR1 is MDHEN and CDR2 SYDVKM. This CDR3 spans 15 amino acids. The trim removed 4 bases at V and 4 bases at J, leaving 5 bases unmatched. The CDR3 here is CASSSETGGNQPQHF. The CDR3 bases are TGTGCCAGCAGTTCAGAGACAGGGGGTAATCAGCCCCAGCATTTT.